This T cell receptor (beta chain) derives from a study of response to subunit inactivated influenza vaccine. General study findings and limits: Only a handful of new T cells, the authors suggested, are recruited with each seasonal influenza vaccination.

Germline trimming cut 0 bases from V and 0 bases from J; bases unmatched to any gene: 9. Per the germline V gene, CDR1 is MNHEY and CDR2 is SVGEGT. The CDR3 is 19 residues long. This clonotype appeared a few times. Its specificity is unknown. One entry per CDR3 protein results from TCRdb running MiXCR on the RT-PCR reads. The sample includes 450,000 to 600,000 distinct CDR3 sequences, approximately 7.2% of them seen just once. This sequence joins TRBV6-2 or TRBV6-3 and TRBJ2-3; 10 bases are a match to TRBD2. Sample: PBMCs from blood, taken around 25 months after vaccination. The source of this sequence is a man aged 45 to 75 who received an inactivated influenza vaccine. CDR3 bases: TGTGCCAGCAGTTACTCCCTAGCGGGAGTAACCTTTAGCACAGATACGCAGTATTTT. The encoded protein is CASSYSLAGVTFSTDTQYF.